Presented here are 17 T cell receptor beta chains from one specimen sequenced in a study of OX40 agonist ivuxolimab in advanced cancers. Clones were sequenced by immunoSEQ multiplex PCR, and TCRdb holds only the in-frame ones, with some missing. The profile shows tens of thousands of clones, around 82% of them singletons. Source: CD4+ or CD8+ T cells sorted from blood, taken in a trial of the OX40 agonist ivuxolimab. The receptors here all came from an adult with an advanced solid tumor such as melanoma, head and neck, liver or kidney cancer.

This clone appeared a single time. The gene calls are TRBV29-1 and TRBJ1-2, with D uncertain. CDR1 is SQVTM and CDR2 is ANQGSEA in the germline V gene. This CDR3 has 11 residues. V lost 1 base, J lost 3 bases, and 3 bases lay in between. The CDR3 DNA reads TGCAGCGTTGAAGTCTACTATGGCTACACCTTC. Residues: CSVEVYYGYTF.

CDR3 sequence reads: CASSPMGQGDNYGYTF. In DNA, the CDR3 is TGTGCCAGCAGCCCGATGGGACAGGGGGATAACTATGGCTACACCTTC. V gene TRBV14 combines with J gene TRBJ1-2, with 11 bases that match TRBD1. The ends lost 4 bases at V and 1 base at J; junction bases unmatched: 5. Germline loops: CDR1 SGHDN, CDR2 FVKESK. CDR3 size: 16 residues.

The J gene is TRBJ2-3, the V gene TRBV5-4; either TRBD1 or TRBD2 may supply D (5 bases each). The CDR3 consists of 13 residues. V lost 4 bases and J 4 bases, leaving 10 bases between the germline ends. Germline V lookup: CDR1 SGHNT, CDR2 YYREEE (reference sequence). DNA for the CDR3: TGTGCCAGCAGCGGGGGTCCCGCAGATACGCAGTATTTT. Its translation is CASSGGPADTQYF.

The chain recombines TRBV5-6 with TRBJ2-2; 7 nucleotides agree with TRBD1. The CDR3 runs 15 residues. The germline gives CDR1 SGHDT, CDR2 YYEEEE. V lost 0 bases, J lost 6 bases, and 5 bases stayed unmatched. CDR3 nucleotides: TGTGCCAGCAGCTTGGAGACAGGGTTTTCCGGGGAGCTGTTTTTT. Protein: CASSLETGFSGELFF.

The chain links TRBV10-3 to TRBJ1-1, with a tentative D call TRBD1 (6 bases). This CDR3 is 12 amino acids long. In germline, CDR1 is ENHRY, CDR2 SYGVKD. Trimming took off 11 bases at V and 0 bases at J, with 10 bases between the two ends. CDR3 region: CAVQGMNTEAFF. DNA of the CDR3: TGTGCCGTACAGGGCATGAACACTGAAGCTTTCTTT.

This clone has only one observation. V usage is TRBV19 and J usage is TRBJ2-1, with 10 bases identical to TRBD1. Germline V lookup: CDR1 LNHDA, CDR2 SQIVND (reference sequence). The V segment lost 8 bases and the J segment 4 bases; nucleotides outside the gene matches: 11. The CDR3 sequence is 16 residues long. The CDR3 reads CASDRGRSKSYNEQFF. CDR3 nucleotides: TGTGCCAGTGACAGGGGGCGGTCAAAGTCTTACAATGAGCAGTTCTTC.

The chain has TRBV28 and TRBJ1-1, with D perhaps matching TRBD1 (6 bases). CDR1 and CDR2 (germline): MDHEN, SYDVKM. This CDR3 has 13 amino acids. V was clipped by 6 bases and J by 1 base, with 9 bases between them. The CDR3 here is CASSRGQNTEAFF. In DNA, the CDR3 is TGTGCCAGCAGCCGGGGACAGAACACTGAAGCTTTCTTT. The whole variable domain, remainder taken from reference TRBV28 and TRBJ1-1, is DVKVTQSSRYLVKRTGEKVFLECVQDMDHENMFWYRQDPGLGLRLIYFSYDVKMKEKGDIPEGYSVSREKKERFSLILESASTNQTSMYLCASSRGQNTEAFFGQGTRLTVV.

The chain couples TRBV27 to TRBJ2-7; TRBD1 matches at 8 bases. CDR3 length: 13 residues. Germline lookup yields CDR1 MNHEY and CDR2 SMNVEV (reference sequence). Unmatched junction bases numbered 5, after V lost 8 bases and J lost 2 bases. The chain's CDR3 is CASHGQGTYEQYF. The CDR3 bases are TGTGCCAGCCACGGACAGGGTACCTACGAGCAGTACTTC.

This chain joins TRBV7-2 and TRBJ1-6; D unclear. Trimming left V 0 bases short and J 8 bases short, with 8 bases between. Germline V lookup: CDR1 SGHTA, CDR2 FQGNSA. This CDR3 is built from 14 residues. The CDR3 coding sequence is TGTGCCAGCAGCTTAGCAGGAGGTCATTCACCCCTCCACTTT. Translating it yields CASSLAGGHSPLHF.

This chain joins TRBV29-1 and TRBJ1-1; tentative D call: TRBD1 (6 bases). Per the germline V gene, CDR1 is SQVTM and CDR2 is ANQGSEA. There are 13 residues in the CDR3. V gave up 8 bases and J gave up 0 bases, with 13 bases separating them. The CDR3 loop reads CSPRNRVNTEAFF. In nucleotides, the CDR3 is TGCAGCCCAAGGAACAGGGTGAACACTGAAGCTTTCTTT. Based on the CDR3 plus reference TRBV29-1 and TRBJ1-1, the full variable domain is SAVISQKPSRDICQRGTSLTIQCQVDSQVTMMFWYRQQPGQSLTLIATANQGSEATYESGFVIDKFPISRPNLTFSTLTVSNMSPEDSSIYLCSPRNRVNTEAFFGQGTRLTVV.

The J gene is TRBJ2-3, the V gene TRBV7-9; no clear D. CDR3 length: 12 residues. CDR1 SEHNR and CDR2 FQNEAQ come from the germline V gene (reference sequence). The V gene lost 5 bases and the J gene lost 2 bases, with 5 bases spanning the gap. The CDR3 here is CASSPPTDTQYF. The CDR3 DNA reads TGTGCCAGCAGCCCACCCACAGATACGCAGTATTTT.

The chain combines TRBV5-4 with TRBJ2-5; TRBD1 aligns across 8 bases. Germline lookup yields CDR1 SGHNT and CDR2 YYREEE (reference sequence). The CDR3 covers 17 residues. J gave up 4 bases and V 0 bases, and 11 bases lay outside the gene matches. The CDR3 loop is CASSLAGSGQGLETQYF. In nucleotides, the CDR3 is TGTGCCAGCAGCTTGGCGGGTAGCGGACAGGGATTAGAGACCCAGTACTTC.

J is TRBJ2-5 and V is TRBV2; maybe TRBD2 (7 bases). From germline, CDR1 is SNHLY and CDR2 FYNNEI. The CDR3 extends over 13 amino acids. V lost 4 bases and J 4 bases, leaving 10 bases between the germline ends. CDR3 coding DNA: TGTGCCAGCAGTGGGGGGGGCGGAGAGACCCAGTACTTC. This gives the protein CASSGGGGETQYF.

The J gene is TRBJ2-4, the V gene TRBV19; D perhaps matches TRBD1 (6 bases). CDR1 LNHDA and CDR2 SQIVND come from the germline V gene (reference sequence). This CDR3 is 12 amino acids long. Trimming left V 5 bases short and J 9 bases short, with 11 bases between. The CDR3 loop reads CASSSDSRIQYF. The CDR3 DNA reads TGTGCCAGTAGTTCGGACAGCCGCATTCAGTACTTC.

The V gene is TRBV5-4, the J gene TRBJ2-2; D possibly corresponds to TRBD1 (5 bases). The CDR3 totals 15 residues. Germline-derived CDR1 and CDR2 are SGHNT and YYREEE (reference sequence). With 2 bases removed from V and 4 bases from J, the gap between germline ends came to 12 bases. The chain's CDR3 is CASSFGAAVTGELFF. CDR3 sequence (DNA): TGTGCCAGCAGCTTTGGGGCAGCAGTCACCGGGGAGCTGTTTTTT.

This clone was seen just once. V usage is TRBV27 and J usage is TRBJ2-3; 7 bases are a match to TRBD2. The CDR3 extends over 17 amino acids. The germline CDR1 and CDR2 sequences are MNHEY and SMNVEV (reference sequence). With 6 bases clipped from V and 4 bases from J, the junction kept 16 bases outside the gene matches. The CDR3 nucleotides are TGTGCCAGCAGCCAAATTGCTCGGGGGGTAAGGGCAGATACGCAGTATTTT. Protein product: CASSQIARGVRADTQYF.

V usage is TRBV18 and J usage is TRBJ2-7, with D unresolved. Germline V gene sequence: CDR1 KGHSH, CDR2 LQKENI. The CDR3 loop spans 12 amino acids. V dropped 3 bases and J dropped 2 bases, with 5 bases sitting between them. The CDR3 sequence is CASSPAAYEQYF. CDR3 nucleotide sequence: TGTGCCAGCTCACCGGCCGCCTACGAGCAGTACTTC. Drawing the rest from reference TRBV18 and TRBJ2-7, the complete variable domain is NAGVMQNPRHLVRRRGQEARLRCSPMKGHSHVYWYRQLPEEGLKFMVYLQKENIIDESGMPKERFSAEFPKEGPSILRIQQVVRGDSAAYFCASSPAAYEQYFGPGTRLTVT.